This TCR beta chain was captured in a study of shared clonotypes between healthy human individuals. Study outcomes and limitations: Some clonotypes were shared by all four sorted-subset donors, while others were not shared. The non-shared ones had lower generation probabilities than the shared ones. Despite large depth, rarefaction showed incomplete sorted-subset sequencing.

Generated by immunoSEQ multiplex PCR, the TCRdb table keeps only in-frame clones and is missing some. The repertoire holds millions of clones, with approximately 94% as singletons. V lost 0 bases, J lost 7 bases, and 13 bases lay in between. The germline CDR1 and CDR2 sequences are MNHEY and SVGAGI. This CDR3 has 14 amino acids. CD45RO-negative CD8 cells positively selected for CCR7 made up the naive population, which excluded terminally differentiated effector memory CD45RA+ cells. On this clone: Its specificity is not known.

The source is a man aged 18 to 29 in good health. The sample comprised naive CD8+ T cells sorted from blood. The chain employs TRBV6-5 and TRBJ2-7; D call uncertain. CDR3 in amino acids: CASSYSGEMGEQYF. In DNA form, the CDR3 reads TGTGCCAGCAGTTACTCGGGCGAGATGGGAGAGCAGTACTTC.